The present entry profiles one T cell receptor beta chain with its context. This sample stems from a study of blood T cell repertoires in COVID-19. TCRdb's copy holds only in-frame clones and misses some; the assay was immunoSEQ multiplex PCR. The sample includes about 68,000 clones, approximately 86% of them seen just once. This TCR derives from a woman aged 60-70 years with acute or convalescent COVID-19. Specimen: peripheral blood.

The CDR3 is CASSGDRASIGELFF. CDR3 in DNA: TGCGCCAGCAGCGGTGACAGGGCCAGCATCGGGGAGCTGTTTTTT. The rearrangement joins TRBV5-1 to TRBJ2-2, with TRBD1 matching 7 bases. V shed 4 bases, J shed 7 bases, and the junction held 10 bases outside the gene matches. The CDR3 is made up of 15 amino acids. Germline V CDR1 and CDR2: SGHRS, YFSETQ.